Shown below are 30 T cell receptor beta chains from a single sample sequenced in a study of T cells in narcolepsy (dated by TCRdb to 2016 to 2018). The library relied on the immunoSEQ multiplex PCR assay. In TCRdb, the immuneACCESS table is reduced to in-frame sequences with V and J assigned. These tables do not hold every clone; where another copy was compared, an unresolved V gene accounts for under half, and the others remain unexplained. The sample table holds fewer than 35,000 clones, of which approximately 78% were seen once. The ten biggest clones cover approximately 2.7% of the sample. Sequencing input: CD45RA- memory CD4+ T cells from PBMCs. This specimen's cell subset or site label, interpreted: memory T cells sorted ex vivo from peripheral blood. The origin of the receptors is a human donor with narcolepsy.

The CDR3: CASSPGTANYGYTF. The DNA for the CDR3 is TGTGCCAGCAGCCCCGGGACAGCTAACTATGGCTACACCTTC. This chain uses TRBV7-2 with TRBJ1-2; 7 nucleotides line up with TRBD1. CDR3 length equals 14 residues. J was trimmed by 0 bases and V by 5 bases; bases with no gene match: 3. CDR1 is SGHTA and CDR2 is FQGNSA in the germline V gene.

This chain joins TRBV10-3 and TRBJ2-1; the D gene is possibly TRBD1 (5 bases). The germline gives CDR1 ENHRY, CDR2 SYGVKD. Deletions cut 2 bases from V and 3 bases from J, with 14 bases between. The CDR3 spans 16 residues. This chain's CDR3 is CAISERAQGDYNEQFF. As DNA, the CDR3 is TGTGCCATCAGTGAGAGGGCTCAAGGGGACTACAATGAGCAGTTCTTC.

V and J are TRBV7-3 and TRBJ1-6; D not certain. The CDR3 is made up of 15 amino acids. Trimming took off 5 bases at V and 7 bases at J, with 15 bases between the two ends. Germline V lookup: CDR1 SGHTA, CDR2 FQGTGA. This CDR3 is CASSHGEIANSPLHF. The CDR3 coding sequence is TGTGCCAGCAGCCACGGGGAGATCGCAAATTCACCCCTCCACTTT.

The gene calls are TRBV19 and TRBJ1-2, with no clear D. The CDR3 is 15 amino acids. Trimming left V 1 base short and J 7 bases short, with 16 bases between. Looked up from germline, CDR1 is LNHDA and CDR2 is SQIVND (reference sequence). As DNA, the CDR3 is TGTGCCAGTAGTATAGGCGTAGGCGAACCCACTGGCTACACCTTC. It specifies CASSIGVGEPTGYTF.

A remark on this clone: Distinct nucleotide sequences in the sample also encode this CDR3. V and J are TRBV19 and TRBJ1-1, with D possibly TRBD1 on 5 matching bases. This CDR3 is built from 14 residues. Deletions cut 3 bases from V and 5 bases from J, with 13 bases between. Germline CDR1 is LNHDA and CDR2 is SQIVND (reference sequence). CDR3 sequence: CASSIRGRETEAFF. The CDR3 nucleotides are TGTGCCAGTAGTATCCGGGGACGGGAGACTGAAGCTTTCTTT.

The chain combines TRBV28 with TRBJ2-1, with TRBD2 matching over 8 bases. V shed 4 bases, J shed 3 bases, and the junction held 5 bases outside the gene matches. Germline V gives CDR1 MDHEN, CDR2 SYDVKM. The CDR3 contains 15 residues. As DNA, the CDR3 is TGTGCCAGCAGTTCCCCGGGGGGGGGCTACAATGAGCAGTTCTTC. This translates into CASSSPGGGYNEQFF.

The rearrangement links TRBV30 to TRBJ1-1; D not resolved. This CDR3 has 13 residues. Germline-derived CDR1 and CDR2 are GTSNPN and SVGIG (reference sequence). The V end was cut by 3 bases, the J end by 4 bases, with 12 bases between. Written as DNA, the CDR3 is TGTGCCTGGAGCCAACGGTTGGGCACTGAAGCTTTCTTT. It codes for CAWSQRLGTEAFF.

On this clone itself: Other DNA sequences in this specimen translate into the identical CDR3. The chain recombines TRBV27 with TRBJ1-5; 9 positions match TRBD1. Germline lookup yields CDR1 MNHEY and CDR2 SMNVEV (reference sequence). Trimming at V came to 6 bases and at J to 0 bases, leaving 9 bases not matched to a gene. This CDR3 has 17 amino acids. CDR3 region: CASSRTGDFYSNQPQHF. The CDR3 region has the DNA TGTGCCAGCAGCCGGACAGGGGACTTCTATAGCAATCAGCCCCAGCATTTT.

The chain carries TRBV30 and TRBJ1-1; TRBD1 matches at 11 bases. The CDR3 sequence is 16 residues long. The V and J ends lost 1 base and 1 base, in that order; junction bases with no gene match: 5. In germline, CDR1 is GTSNPN, CDR2 SVGIG (reference sequence). CDR3 in DNA: TGTGCCTGGAGTGAGGGACAGGGGGGATGGAACACTGAAGCTTTCTTT. Protein product: CAWSEGQGGWNTEAFF.

The chain has TRBV7-2 and TRBJ1-4; D is uncertain. Germline CDR1 SGHTA, CDR2 FQGNSA. This CDR3 is built from 15 residues. Trimming removed 5 bases at V and 6 bases at J, with 16 bases between. The CDR3 region is CASSRDGQRDEKLFF. CDR3 sequence (DNA): TGTGCCAGCAGCCGAGACGGGCAAAGGGATGAAAAACTGTTTTTT.

In DNA form, the CDR3 reads TGTGCCAGCAGCCCCTCACCCTTGCGCTCCTACAATGAGCAGTTCTTC. Its protein product is CASSPSPLRSYNEQFF. The V call is TRBV7-3, the J call TRBJ2-1, with unresolved D. The germline V and J ends were trimmed by 5 bases and 0 bases, with 14 bases remaining between them. This CDR3 is built from 16 residues. Germline lookup yields CDR1 SGHTA and CDR2 FQGTGA.

There are a few counts of this clone. The V and J genes are TRBV11-2 and TRBJ2-3, with TRBD2 matching 10 bases. The CDR3 spans 14 residues. Trimming at V came to 5 bases and at J to 3 bases, leaving 2 bases not matched to a gene. The germline CDR1 and CDR2 sequences are SGHAT and FQNNGV. The CDR3 loop reads CASSPGLATDTQYF. The CDR3 coding sequence is TGTGCCAGCAGCCCGGGACTAGCGACAGATACGCAGTATTTT.

This chain links TRBV6-1 with TRBJ1-5; weak D call: TRBD1 (5 bases). The CDR3 loop spans 14 amino acids. Germline V gene lookup returns CDR1 MNHNS and CDR2 SASEGT. Trimming stripped 0 bases from V and 5 bases from J, with 8 bases between. The DNA for the CDR3 is TGTGCCAGCAGTGAAGCAGGGGAACATCAGCCCCAGCATTTT. As protein: CASSEAGEHQPQHF.

V usage is TRBV6-6 and J usage is TRBJ1-2, with 7 nucleotides matching TRBD1. Germline CDR1 and CDR2: MNHNY and SVGAGI (reference sequence). V lost 6 bases, J lost 4 bases, and 8 bases stayed unmatched. This CDR3 is 14 amino acids long. The CDR3 region is CASRPQGLSYGYTF. The CDR3 nucleotides read TGTGCCAGCAGGCCACAGGGGCTGAGCTATGGCTACACCTTC.

The chain recombines TRBV10-2 with TRBJ1-5, with D unresolved. V was trimmed by 4 bases and J by 3 bases, leaving 7 bases between them. This CDR3 contains 13 residues. Germline CDR1 WSHSY, CDR2 SAAADI. The CDR3 nucleotides read TGCGCCAGCAGTGGGCAGTACAATCAGCCCCAGCATTTT. Translation: CASSGQYNQPQHF.

The genes are TRBV5-6 and TRBJ1-2; D might be TRBD1 (6 bases). V lost 0 bases, J lost 3 bases, and 12 bases lay in between. Germline V gene data show CDR1 as SGHDT and CDR2 as YYEEEE. The CDR3 is 15 residues long. CDR3 amino acids: CASSLGGTIYYGYTF. The CDR3, as DNA: TGTGCCAGCAGCTTGGGAGGGACAATTTACTATGGCTACACCTTC.

V is TRBV2 and J is TRBJ1-2, with 8 bases aligning to TRBD1. Germline CDR1 SNHLY, CDR2 FYNNEI. The CDR3 runs to 14 residues. J gave up 7 bases and V 7 bases, and 11 bases lay outside the gene matches. The CDR3 nucleotides are TGTGCCAGCAATCAAGAAGGGACAGGCTCTGGCTACACCTTC. Translation gives CASNQEGTGSGYTF.

This sequence joins TRBV7-2 and TRBJ2-3, with TRBD1 matching 7 bases. J was trimmed by 2 bases and V by 3 bases; bases with no gene match: 5. Germline V gene data show CDR1 as SGHTA and CDR2 as FQGNSA. The length of the CDR3 is 15 residues. CDR3 residues: CASSFYRGITDTQYF. CDR3 DNA: TGTGCCAGCAGCTTTTACAGGGGCATCACAGATACGCAGTATTTT.

V and J are TRBV5-4 and TRBJ2-2, with TRBD1 as a possible D gene (5 bases). V was trimmed by 0 bases and J by 2 bases, leaving 8 bases between them. Germline CDR1 is SGHNT and CDR2 is YYREEE (reference sequence). The CDR3 has 15 residues. CDR3 DNA: TGTGCCAGCAGCTTGGGACAGATAAACACCGGGGAGCTGTTTTTT. It codes for CASSLGQINTGELFF. The variable domain in full, completed from reference TRBV5-4 and TRBJ2-2, reads ETGVTQSPTHLIKTRGQQVTLRCSSQSGHNTVSWYQQALGQGPQFIFQYYREEENGRGNFPPRFSGLQFPNYSSELNVNALELDDSALYLCASSLGQINTGELFFGEGSRLTVL.

The genes are TRBV7-6 and TRBJ2-1; no firm D call. V was cut by 0 bases and J by 7 bases, with 19 bases left in between. The CDR3 totals 17 residues. Germline lookup yields CDR1 SGHVS and CDR2 FNYEAQ. This chain's CDR3 is CASSLASGVGTANEQFF. The CDR3 bases are TGTGCCAGCAGCTTAGCGAGTGGTGTCGGAACAGCTAATGAGCAGTTCTTC.

The chain uses TRBV18 and TRBJ1-5; TRBD1 agrees at 9 bases. Losses at the gene ends were 1 base for V and 0 bases for J; bases not matched to a gene: 7. The length of the CDR3 is 18 residues. Germline CDR1 is KGHSH and CDR2 is LQKENI. The DNA of the CDR3 is TGTGCCAGCTCACCACAGGGGACAGGGATTTCTAGCAATCAGCCCCAGCATTTT. It codes for CASSPQGTGISSNQPQHF.

This rearrangement joins TRBV7-2 to TRBJ2-7; D remains unclear. The germline CDR1 and CDR2 sequences are SGHTA and FQGNSA. The germline V and J ends were trimmed by 5 bases and 5 bases, with 7 bases remaining between them. CDR3 length: 11 residues. The CDR3 DNA is TGTGCCAGCAGCATCCTTAACGAGCAGTACTTC. This encodes CASSILNEQYF.

This chain links TRBV30 with TRBJ2-3; D is undetermined. The CDR3 contains 13 residues. Germline CDR1 reads GTSNPN; CDR2 reads SVGIG (reference sequence). V gave up 4 bases and J gave up 3 bases, with 11 bases separating them. The CDR3 DNA follows: TGTGCCTGGACGCACCGTGGGACAGATACGCAGTATTTT. Amino acid sequence: CAWTHRGTDTQYF.

This chain links TRBV6-6 with TRBJ2-5; 7 bases line up with TRBD1. Germline CDR1 and CDR2: MNHNY and SVGAGI (reference sequence). The ends lost 7 bases at V and 1 base at J; junction bases unmatched: 9. CDR3 length: 15 amino acids. The DNA of the CDR3 is TGTGCCAGCATCCAAAACAGGGGATTCCAAGAGACCCAGTACTTC. This encodes CASIQNRGFQETQYF.

V is TRBV6-6 and J is TRBJ2-1; D gene unclear. The ends were cut back, 7 bases at V and 0 bases at J, with 16 bases in the middle. Germline V gives CDR1 MNHNY, CDR2 SVGAGI (reference sequence). The CDR3 covers 16 residues. This CDR3 reads CASTNAASSSYNEQFF. The CDR3, as DNA: TGTGCCAGCACCAATGCGGCATCGAGCTCCTACAATGAGCAGTTCTTC.

This sequence joins TRBV12-5 and TRBJ1-4, with D possibly TRBD1 on 5 matching bases. The CDR3 totals 13 residues. Germline-derived CDR1 and CDR2 are LGHNT and FRNRAP. Trimming shortened V by 3 bases and J by 4 bases, and 6 bases separated the two germline ends. The CDR3, as DNA: TGTGCTAGTGGTTTAGGGGATAATGAAAAACTGTTTTTT. This codes for CASGLGDNEKLFF.

V is TRBV7-2 and J is TRBJ2-5, with TRBD2 matching 14 bases. The CDR3 has 17 residues. The germline V gene has CDR1 SGHTA and CDR2 FQGNSA. Trimming cost V 1 base and J 5 bases; bases outside gene matches: 6. CDR3 loop: CASSLGLAGGQRETQYF. CDR3 coding DNA: TGTGCCAGCAGCTTAGGACTAGCGGGGGGGCAACGGGAGACCCAGTACTTC. Looking up the rest from reference TRBV7-2 and TRBJ2-5 gives the full variable domain: GAGVSQSPSNKVTEKGKDVELRCDPISGHTALYWYRQSLGQGLEFLIYFQGNSAPDKSGLPSDRFSAERTGGSVSTLTIQRTQQEDSAVYLCASSLGLAGGQRETQYFGPGTRLLVL.

V and J are TRBV5-6 and TRBJ1-6; 8 nucleotides match TRBD1. The CDR3 is made up of 17 amino acids. CDR1 and CDR2 from the germline V gene are SGHDT and YYEEEE. V was clipped by 5 bases and J by 0 bases; unmatched bases: 7. The CDR3 is CASSRGTGGSYNSPLHF. The CDR3 DNA sequence: TGTGCCAGCAGTCGGGGCACAGGGGGCTCCTATAATTCACCCCTCCACTTT.

The genes are TRBV11-2 and TRBJ1-1; possible D gene TRBD1, 6 bases. V was pared by 2 bases and J by 1 base, with 8 bases between. The CDR3 is 14 residues long. Germline-derived CDR1 and CDR2 are SGHAT and FQNNGV. The CDR3 sequence is CASSLNRANTEAFF. CDR3 sequence (DNA): TGTGCCAGCAGCTTAAACAGGGCGAACACTGAAGCTTTCTTT.

There are a few counts of this clone. The gene calls are TRBV5-1 and TRBJ2-7; 7 bases match TRBD2. The V gene end was trimmed by 3 bases and the J gene end by 2 bases; junction bases not matched to a gene: 5. The CDR3 spans 14 residues. The germline V gene encodes CDR1 SGHRS and CDR2 YFSETQ. CDR3 loop: CASSSGGGTYEQYF. CDR3 nucleotide sequence: TGCGCCAGCAGCTCGGGGGGAGGGACCTACGAGCAGTACTTC. The full variable domain, in which reference TRBV5-1 and TRBJ2-7 provide the parts outside the CDR3, is KAGVTQTPRYLIKTRGQQVTLSCSPISGHRSVSWYQQTPGQGLQFLFEYFSETQRNKGNFPGRFSGRQFSNSRSEMNVSTLELGDSALYLCASSSGGGTYEQYFGPGTRLTVT.